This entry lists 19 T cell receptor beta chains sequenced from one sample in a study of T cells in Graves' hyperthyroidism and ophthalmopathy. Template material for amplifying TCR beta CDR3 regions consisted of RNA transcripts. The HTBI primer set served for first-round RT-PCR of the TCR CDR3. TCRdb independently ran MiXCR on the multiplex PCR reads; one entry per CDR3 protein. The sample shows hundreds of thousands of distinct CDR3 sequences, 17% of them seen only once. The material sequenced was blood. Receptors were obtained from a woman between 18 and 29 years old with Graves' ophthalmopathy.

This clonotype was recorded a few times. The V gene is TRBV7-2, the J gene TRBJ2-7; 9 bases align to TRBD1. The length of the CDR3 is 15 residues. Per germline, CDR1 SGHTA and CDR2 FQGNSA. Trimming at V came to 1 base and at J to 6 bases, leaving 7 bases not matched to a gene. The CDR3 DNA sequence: TGTGCCAGCAGCTTAGAGGGACAGGGTTCTGGCGAGCAGTACTTC. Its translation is CASSLEGQGSGEQYF.

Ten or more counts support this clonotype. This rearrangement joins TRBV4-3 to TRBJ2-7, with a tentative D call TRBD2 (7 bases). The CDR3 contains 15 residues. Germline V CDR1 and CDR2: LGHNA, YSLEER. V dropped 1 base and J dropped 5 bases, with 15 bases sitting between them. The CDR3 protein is CASSQGVGGGNEQYF. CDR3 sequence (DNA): TGCGCCAGCAGCCAAGGCGTTGGGGGGGGCAACGAGCAGTACTTC.

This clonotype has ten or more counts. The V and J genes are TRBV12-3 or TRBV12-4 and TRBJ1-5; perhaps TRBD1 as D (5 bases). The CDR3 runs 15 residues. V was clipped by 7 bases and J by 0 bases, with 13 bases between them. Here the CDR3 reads CASTSQAHSNQPQHF. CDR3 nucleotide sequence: TGTGCCAGCACTTCACAGGCTCATAGCAATCAGCCCCAGCATTTT.

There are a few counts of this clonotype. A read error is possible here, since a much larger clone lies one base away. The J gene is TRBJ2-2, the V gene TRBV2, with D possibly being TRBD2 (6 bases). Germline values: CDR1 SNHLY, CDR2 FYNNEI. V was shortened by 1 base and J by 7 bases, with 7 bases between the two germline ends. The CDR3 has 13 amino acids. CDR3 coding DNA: TGTGCCAGCAGTGAAGGGAGGGTCGGGGAGCTGTTTTTT. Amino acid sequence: CASSEGRVGELFF.

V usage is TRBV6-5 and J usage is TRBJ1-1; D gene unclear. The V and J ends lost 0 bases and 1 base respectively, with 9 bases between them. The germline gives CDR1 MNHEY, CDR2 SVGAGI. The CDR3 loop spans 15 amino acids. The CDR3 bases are TGTGCCAGCAGTTACTCCTTTGGGGAGAACACTGAAGCTTTCTTT. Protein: CASSYSFGENTEAFF.

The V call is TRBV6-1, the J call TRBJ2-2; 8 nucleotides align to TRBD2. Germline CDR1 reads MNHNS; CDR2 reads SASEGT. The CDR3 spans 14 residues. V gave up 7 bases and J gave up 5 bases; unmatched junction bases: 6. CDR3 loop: CASIGPGGTGELFF. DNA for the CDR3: TGTGCCAGCATAGGGCCGGGGGGGACCGGGGAGCTGTTTTTT.

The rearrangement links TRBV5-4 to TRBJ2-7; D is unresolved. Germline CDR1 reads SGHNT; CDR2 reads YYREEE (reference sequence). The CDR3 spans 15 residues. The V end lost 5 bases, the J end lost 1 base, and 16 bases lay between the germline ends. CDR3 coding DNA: TGTGCCAGCAGTTTTGGAGACGGTGGGTCCTACGAGCAGTACTTC. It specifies CASSFGDGGSYEQYF.

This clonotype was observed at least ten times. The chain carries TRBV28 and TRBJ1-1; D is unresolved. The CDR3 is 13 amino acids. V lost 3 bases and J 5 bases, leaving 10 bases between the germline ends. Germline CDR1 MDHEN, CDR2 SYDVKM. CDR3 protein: CASSFDVGTEAFF. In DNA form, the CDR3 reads TGTGCCAGCAGTTTCGACGTGGGGACTGAAGCTTTCTTT.

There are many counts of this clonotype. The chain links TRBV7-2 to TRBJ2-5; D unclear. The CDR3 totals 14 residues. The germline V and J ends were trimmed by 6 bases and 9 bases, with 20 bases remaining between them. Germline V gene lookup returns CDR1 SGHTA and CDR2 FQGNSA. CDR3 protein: CASSFPQSVGAQYF. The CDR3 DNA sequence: TGTGCCAGCAGTTTCCCTCAAAGCGTTGGGGCCCAGTACTTC.

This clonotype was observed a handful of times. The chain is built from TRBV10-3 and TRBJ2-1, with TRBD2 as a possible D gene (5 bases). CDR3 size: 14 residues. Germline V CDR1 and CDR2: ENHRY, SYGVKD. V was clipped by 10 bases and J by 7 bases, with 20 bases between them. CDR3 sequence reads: CATGSRTGGNEQFF. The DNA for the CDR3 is TGTGCCACCGGTTCCCGGACTGGCGGGAATGAGCAGTTCTTC.

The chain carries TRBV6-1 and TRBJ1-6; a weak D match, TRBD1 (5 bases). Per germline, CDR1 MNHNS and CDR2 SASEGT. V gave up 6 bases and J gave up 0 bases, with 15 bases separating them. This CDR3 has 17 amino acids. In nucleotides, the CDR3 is TGTGCCAGCAGCCAAGACAGTCTAAGCTCCTATAATTCACCCCTCCACTTT. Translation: CASSQDSLSSYNSPLHF.

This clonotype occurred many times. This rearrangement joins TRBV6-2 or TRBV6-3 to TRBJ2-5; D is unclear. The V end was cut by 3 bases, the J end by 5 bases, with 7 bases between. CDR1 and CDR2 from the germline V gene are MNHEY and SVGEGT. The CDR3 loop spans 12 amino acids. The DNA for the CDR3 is TGTGCCAGCAGTTATTTCCTCGAGACCCAGTACTTC. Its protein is CASSYFLETQYF.

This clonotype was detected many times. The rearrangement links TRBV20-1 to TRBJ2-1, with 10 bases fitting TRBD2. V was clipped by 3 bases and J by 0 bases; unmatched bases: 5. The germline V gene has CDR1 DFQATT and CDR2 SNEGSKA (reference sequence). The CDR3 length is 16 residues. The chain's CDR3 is CSASLAGASSYNEQFF. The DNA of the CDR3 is TGCAGTGCTAGTCTAGCGGGAGCGAGCTCCTACAATGAGCAGTTCTTC.

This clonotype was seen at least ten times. The CDR3 coding sequence is TGTGCCAGCAGTTCCCTGACGACAGGTAGCTATGGCTACACCTTC. Translation gives CASSSLTTGSYGYTF. The V and J genes are TRBV28 and TRBJ1-2; D possibly corresponds to TRBD1 (6 bases). This CDR3 is 15 amino acids long. Looked up from germline, CDR1 is MDHEN and CDR2 is SYDVKM. The germline V and J ends were trimmed by 4 bases and 4 bases, with 16 bases remaining between them.

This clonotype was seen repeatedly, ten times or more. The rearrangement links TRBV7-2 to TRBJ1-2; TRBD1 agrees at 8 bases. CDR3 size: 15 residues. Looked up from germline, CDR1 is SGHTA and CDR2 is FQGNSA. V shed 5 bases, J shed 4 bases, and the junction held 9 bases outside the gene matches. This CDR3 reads CASSLRDRSPYGYTF. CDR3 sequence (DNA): TGTGCCAGCAGCCTCCGGGACAGGAGTCCCTATGGCTACACCTTC. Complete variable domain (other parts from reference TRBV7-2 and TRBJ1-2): GAGVSQSPSNKVTEKGKDVELRCDPISGHTALYWYRQSLGQGLEFLIYFQGNSAPDKSGLPSDRFSAERTGGSVSTLTIQRTQQEDSAVYLCASSLRDRSPYGYTFGSGTRLTVV.

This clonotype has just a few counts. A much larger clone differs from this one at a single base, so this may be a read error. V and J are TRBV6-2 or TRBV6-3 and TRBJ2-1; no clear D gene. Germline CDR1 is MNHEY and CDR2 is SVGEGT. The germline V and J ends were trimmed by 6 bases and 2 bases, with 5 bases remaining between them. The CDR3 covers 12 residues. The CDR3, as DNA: TGTGCCAGCAGCCAGACCTACAATGAGCAGTTCTTC. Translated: CASSQTYNEQFF.

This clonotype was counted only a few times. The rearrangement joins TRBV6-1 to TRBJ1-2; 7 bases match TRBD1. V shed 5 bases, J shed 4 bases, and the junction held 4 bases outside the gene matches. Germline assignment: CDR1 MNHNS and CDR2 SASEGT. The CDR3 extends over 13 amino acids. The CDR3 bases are TGTGCCAGCAGTACGGACAGGAGCTATGGCTACACCTTC. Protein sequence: CASSTDRSYGYTF.

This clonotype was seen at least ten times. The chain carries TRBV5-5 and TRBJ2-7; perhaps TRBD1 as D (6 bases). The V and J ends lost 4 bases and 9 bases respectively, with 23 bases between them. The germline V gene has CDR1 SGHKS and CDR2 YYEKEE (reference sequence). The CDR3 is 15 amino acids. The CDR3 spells CASSPGQPPGMWQYF. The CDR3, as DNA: TGTGCCAGCAGCCCAGGACAGCCACCGGGGATGTGGCAGTACTTC.

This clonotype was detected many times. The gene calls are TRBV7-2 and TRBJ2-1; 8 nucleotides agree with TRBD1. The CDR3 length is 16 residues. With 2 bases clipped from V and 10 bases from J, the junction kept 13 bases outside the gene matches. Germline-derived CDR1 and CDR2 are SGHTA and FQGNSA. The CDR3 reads CASSLTQTGVGTEQFF. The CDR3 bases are TGTGCCAGCAGCTTAACCCAGACAGGGGTAGGAACCGAGCAGTTCTTC.